This T cell receptor beta chain was captured by sequencing in a study of blood T cells in healthy people across ages. Notes on the study in general: Older age coincided with a roughly linear decline in TCR beta diversity per million T cells.

A second about 6 to 11 cycle PCR used barcoded and J-beta primers. Every cDNA molecule bore a tag from a template-switch adaptor containing 12 random nucleotides. Samples each returned at least 2.5 million CDR3-containing paired-end reads. TCRdb reprocessed the 5' RACE reads via MiXCR and lists one record per CDR3 protein. This table holds some 1,500,000 distinct CDR3 sequences, roughly 43% found once. Approximately 9 milliliters was the volume of peripheral blood drawn from each donor. A word on this clonotype: The antigen is undetermined.

V lost 1 base, J lost 6 bases, and 9 bases stayed unmatched. The CDR3 runs 16 residues. The sample taken for sequencing was blood. The rearrangement joins TRBV12-3 or TRBV12-4 to TRBJ2-1, with 7 bases identical to TRBD2. This TCR came from a woman under 30 in good health. CDR3 amino acids: CASSLGSRDYLNEQFF. For the CDR3, the DNA is TGTGCCAGCAGTTTAGGGAGCCGGGACTACCTCAATGAGCAGTTCTTC.